This T cell receptor (beta chain) was retrieved from a study of T cell repertoires in cytomegalovirus infection. Turning to the study itself: CMV infection together with matching HLA type was indicated by public TCR beta signatures.

Study conclusions and caveats: Of the TCR beta families, the public ones yielded a cumulative frequency that identified carriers of CMV plus the relevant HLA. Clonotype analysis showed dominance of the ex vivo response by HLA-C-restricted CMV-specific TCR beta clonotypes.

Via MiXCR, TCRdb re-called the reads, giving one row per CDR3 protein. The sample holds more than 200,000 distinct CDR3 sequences; 9.1% are singletons and the top ten take roughly 16%. This clonotype was counted at least ten times. Its antigen is currently unknown. V was cut by 2 bases and J by 4 bases, with 9 bases left in between. The CDR3 runs 14 residues. CDR1 is MDHEN and CDR2 is SYDVKM in the germline V gene. This sequence originates from a human donor in good health (CMV status not recorded). Some clones in this sample may be carry-over from other donors' samples. This rearrangement joins TRBV28 to TRBJ1-5; no reliable D call. The material sequenced was PBMCs. The CDR3 here is CASSLSVRNQPQHF. CDR3 in DNA: TGTGCCAGCAGTTTAAGTGTTCGGAATCAGCCCCAGCATTTT.